Each of the 27 T cell receptor beta chains below was sequenced from the same sample in a study of CD8 T cells in ankylosing spondylitis. TCRdb itself ran the 5' RACE reads through MiXCR, one entry per CDR3 protein. The sample holds just under 95,000 distinct CDR3 sequences, about 9% seen once. Sequencing was carried out using blood, either unsorted or a sorted T cell fraction (not recorded which). Receptors originate from a male donor with ankylosing spondylitis or in good health (not recorded which).

In its sample, this clonotype was seen many times. The chain combines TRBV5-1 with TRBJ2-1; 8 bases align to TRBD1. This CDR3 is 15 amino acids long. Germline V gene sequence: CDR1 SGHRS, CDR2 YFSETQ. Trimming cost V 1 base and J 3 bases; bases outside gene matches: 3. The CDR3 DNA follows: TGCGCCAGCAGCTTGATACAGGGGGGCTACAATGAGCAGTTCTTC. This translates into CASSLIQGGYNEQFF.

There are many counts of this clonotype. This chain links TRBV20-1 with TRBJ2-1; 7 bases agree with TRBD2. Germline V lookup: CDR1 DFQATT, CDR2 SNEGSKA (reference sequence). J was trimmed by 0 bases and V by 1 base; bases with no gene match: 6. The CDR3 runs to 16 residues. Here the CDR3 DNA reads TGCAGTGCTAGAGCGGGGGGTCCCATCTCCTACAATGAGCAGTTCTTC. Protein sequence: CSARAGGPISYNEQFF.

This clonotype has a handful of counts. The chain couples TRBV28 to TRBJ2-2, with 7 bases fitting TRBD1. The trim removed 5 bases at V and 5 bases at J, leaving 5 bases unmatched. The CDR3 is 14 residues long. Germline CDR1 reads MDHEN; CDR2 reads SYDVKM. In nucleotides, the CDR3 is TGTGCCAGCAGTGACAGGGTTGGGACCGGGGAGCTGTTTTTT. Amino acids: CASSDRVGTGELFF.

As regards this clonotype: A read error may explain this, as a much larger clone is one base away. The chain is built from TRBV20-1 and TRBJ1-4, with no clear D. The CDR3 loop spans 10 amino acids. The germline V gene has CDR1 DFQATT and CDR2 SNEGSKA (reference sequence). V was cut by 5 bases and J by 8 bases, with 6 bases left in between. The CDR3 bases are TGCAGTGCTTACGGGGAAAAACTGTTTTTT. This encodes CSAYGEKLFF.

This clonotype has at least ten counts. The V call is TRBV29-1, the J call TRBJ2-5; 7 bases are a match to TRBD2. Germline V gives CDR1 SQVTM, CDR2 ANQGSEA. The CDR3 has 11 amino acids. The CDR3 reads CGGGEEETQYF. The CDR3 bases are TGCGGGGGAGGGGAAGAAGAGACCCAGTACTTC.

This clonotype was observed a handful of times. V usage is TRBV21-1 and J usage is TRBJ2-5; TRBD1 reflects the table's D call only, with no check against the DNA. TRBV21-1 corresponds to a pseudogene. The CDR3 is 17 amino acids. CDR3 DNA: TGTGCCAGCAGCAAAGTTTGGACAGGAAAGACGGGGGAGACCCAGTACTTC. It codes for CASSKVWTGKTGETQYF.

There are many counts of this clonotype. This chain uses TRBV28 with TRBJ2-1, with D perhaps matching TRBD1 or TRBD2 (5 bases each). The V gene lost 6 bases and the J gene lost 5 bases, with 17 bases spanning the gap. Germline CDR1 is MDHEN and CDR2 is SYDVKM. The CDR3 has 15 residues. The CDR3 bases are TGTGCCAGCAGGGGACCCCCCCTAATGCACAATGAGCAGTTCTTC. This gives the protein CASRGPPLMHNEQFF.

This clonotype has at least ten counts. The rearrangement links TRBV12-3 or TRBV12-4 to TRBJ2-3; the D gene is possibly TRBD2 (6 bases). Trimming left V 6 bases short and J 2 bases short, with 15 bases between. The CDR3 covers 15 residues. The CDR3 protein is CASSLTGTHTDTQYF. CDR3 nucleotide sequence: TGTGCCAGCAGCTTGACCGGGACTCACACAGATACGCAGTATTTT.

This clonotype came up a few times. The V call is TRBV11-2, the J call TRBJ2-7; D unresolved. The germline CDR1 and CDR2 sequences are SGHAT and FQNNGV. V lost 3 bases and J lost 7, with 7 bases in between. This CDR3 comprises 11 residues. CDR3 region: CASSLGIEQYF. CDR3 nucleotides: TGTGCCAGCAGCTTGGGGATTGAGCAGTACTTC.

This clonotype has at least ten counts. The chain carries TRBV5-1 and TRBJ2-1; no firm D call. Germline CDR1 reads SGHRS; CDR2 reads YFSETQ. The V end lost 2 bases, the J end lost 1 base, and 7 bases lay between the germline ends. CDR3 length equals 14 residues. The DNA for the CDR3 is TGCGCCAGCAGCTTCCAGCCTTCCTACAATGAGCAGTTCTTC. Translation gives CASSFQPSYNEQFF.

This clonotype showed up many times. The chain links TRBV6-5 to TRBJ2-3; the D gene is possibly TRBD2 (5 bases). The CDR3 is made up of 17 amino acids. Between the trimmed V and J ends, which lost 0 bases and 0 bases, there was a span of 13 bases. CDR1 MNHEY and CDR2 SVGAGI come from the germline V gene. The CDR3 is CASSYSRARGSTDTQYF. The DNA of the CDR3 is TGTGCCAGCAGTTACTCGAGGGCTCGGGGTAGCACAGATACGCAGTATTTT.

This clonotype was counted ten times or more. The chain is built from TRBV7-3 and TRBJ2-7; a weak D match, TRBD1 (6 bases). V lost 2 bases, J lost 6 bases, and 14 bases lay in between. This CDR3 has 14 amino acids. CDR1 SGHTA and CDR2 FQGTGA come from the germline V gene. The CDR3 DNA is TGTGCCAGCAGCTTACACCGGGACAACGGCGAGCAGTACTTC. Translating it yields CASSLHRDNGEQYF.

This clonotype was seen repeatedly, ten times or more. This sequence joins TRBV5-1 and TRBJ2-5; no reliable D call. Germline CDR1 and CDR2: SGHRS and YFSETQ. The CDR3 contains 16 residues. V was cut by 0 bases and J by 5 bases, with 17 bases left in between. CDR3 loop: CASSLVWTPESETQYF. The CDR3 bases are TGCGCCAGCAGCTTGGTATGGACCCCCGAGTCGGAGACCCAGTACTTC. The full variable domain, with the rest looked up from reference TRBV5-1 and TRBJ2-5, is KAGVTQTPRYLIKTRGQQVTLSCSPISGHRSVSWYQQTPGQGLQFLFEYFSETQRNKGNFPGRFSGRQFSNSRSEMNVSTLELGDSALYLCASSLVWTPESETQYFGPGTRLLVL.

The chain uses TRBV25-1 and TRBJ2-1; 14 bases align to TRBD2. CDR1 is MGHDK and CDR2 is SYGVNS in the germline V gene. Trimming cost V 2 bases and J 10 bases; bases outside gene matches: 4. The CDR3 totals 15 residues. The CDR3 nucleotides read TGTGCCAGCAGTGAACGCAGGACTAGCGGGGGGGAGCAGTTCTTC. Protein product: CASSERRTSGGEQFF.

In this sample, this clonotype turned up a few times. CDR3: CASSKGRREQFF. The DNA for the CDR3 is TGTGCCAGCAGCAAAGGGCGTCGGGAGCAGTTCTTC. The J gene is TRBJ2-1, the V gene TRBV21-1. TRBV21-1 is a recognized pseudogene. The CDR3 contains 12 residues.

There are a few counts of this clonotype. This chain joins TRBV18 and TRBJ2-5, with D hard to call. This CDR3 comprises 13 residues. Germline CDR1 and CDR2: KGHSH and LQKENI. With 4 bases removed from V and 7 bases from J, the gap between germline ends came to 13 bases. The CDR3 nucleotides read TGTGCCAGCTCACAGGAAAAGATAGGGACCCAGTACTTC. As protein: CASSQEKIGTQYF.

This clonotype came up many times. The rearrangement links TRBV9 to TRBJ2-7; TRBD1 might be the D (6 bases). V lost 8 bases and J lost 1, with 13 bases in between. Per germline, CDR1 SGDLS and CDR2 YYNGEE. The length of the CDR3 is 13 residues. CDR3 sequence: CASGGPGSYEQYF. The CDR3 nucleotides are TGTGCCAGTGGGGGCCCGGGGTCCTACGAGCAGTACTTC.

This clonotype was found many times. The CDR3 does not end in the conserved phenylalanine or tryptophan, so this is likely a read error. Because the CDR3's place on the DNA is in doubt, the DNA is left out and the CDR3 is given as listed by TCRdb. V is TRBV3-1 and J is TRBJ2-5; the DNA was not used to check the table's D call, TRBD2. Both ends counted, the CDR3 spans 12 residues. Germline V gene data show CDR1 as LGHDT and CDR2 as YNNKEL (reference sequence). CDR3 loop: CASSPGERDVDI.

This clonotype has a count of ten or more. The rearrangement links TRBV20-1 to TRBJ2-7, with D tentatively TRBD2 (8 bases). Germline V gene lookup returns CDR1 DFQATT and CDR2 SNEGSKA (reference sequence). Trimming left V 6 bases short and J 7 bases short, with 22 bases between. The CDR3 covers 14 residues. The CDR3 DNA reads as TGCAGTGCCCGGCCCCGGGAGGGGGCGAGGGAGCAGTACTTC. Translation gives CSARPREGAREQYF.

This clonotype was recorded many times. This chain joins TRBV20-1 and TRBJ2-1; perhaps TRBD2 as D (6 bases). V was cut by 5 bases and J by 7 bases, with 18 bases left in between. This CDR3 comprises 14 residues. Germline V gene data show CDR1 as DFQATT and CDR2 as SNEGSKA (reference sequence). The CDR3 DNA sequence: TGCAGTGCTGCTGCCGGGACTCCGCCGAATGAGCAGTTCTTC. It specifies CSAAAGTPPNEQFF.

This clonotype was found many times. It is unclear where the CDR3 begins or ends on the DNA, so no DNA is shown, and the CDR3 is as TCRdb lists it. V usage is TRBV29-1 and J usage is TRBJ2-5; the table's D call TRBD1 went unverified against the DNA. The CDR3 region is 17 residues in length, termini included. Germline CDR1 and CDR2: SQVTM and ANQGSEA. CDR3 sequence reads: CSASGRDRVLPQETQYF.

The chain employs TRBV7-2 and TRBJ2-3, with D possibly being TRBD2 (5 bases). The CDR3 runs to 14 residues. Trimming left V 2 bases short and J 6 bases short, with 12 bases between. Germline V gene data show CDR1 as SGHTA and CDR2 as FQGNSA. The CDR3 loop reads CASSLWLARDTQYF. CDR3 nucleotide sequence: TGTGCCAGCAGCTTATGGTTAGCGCGGGATACGCAGTATTTT.

This clonotype was recorded many times. The genes are TRBV9 and TRBJ2-5, with unresolved D. The V end was cut by 0 bases, the J end by 3 bases, with 9 bases between. Germline CDR1 SGDLS, CDR2 YYNGEE. This CDR3 is built from 14 residues. DNA of the CDR3: TGTGCCAGCAGCGTAGGAGCCTTAGAAGAGACCCAGTACTTC. Its protein is CASSVGALEETQYF.

This clonotype was found a few times. The V gene is TRBV12-3 or TRBV12-4, the J gene TRBJ1-1; D is uncertain. CDR3 length: 12 amino acids. V was shortened by 0 bases and J by 8 bases, with 7 bases between the two germline ends. DNA of the CDR3: TGTGCCAGCAGTTTAGCGGGTGCCGAAGCTTTCTTT. The encoded protein is CASSLAGAEAFF.

This clonotype showed up many times. The chain has TRBV5-1 and TRBJ2-3, with 7 bases that match TRBD1. Germline loops: CDR1 SGHRS, CDR2 YFSETQ. CDR3 length equals 13 residues. V gave up 7 bases and J gave up 4 bases; unmatched junction bases: 6. CDR3 DNA: TGCGCCAGCGGCAGACAGGGTCCAGATACGCAGTATTTT. It encodes CASGRQGPDTQYF.

This clonotype qualifies as medium-sized. The V gene is TRBV4-2, the J gene TRBJ2-3, with D possibly being TRBD2 (5 bases). V lost 0 bases and J 7 bases, leaving 14 bases between the germline ends. CDR1 and CDR2 (germline): LGHNA, YNFKEQ. The CDR3 covers 15 residues. The CDR3 DNA reads TGTGCCAGCAGCCAAGATCATGATAGCGTAAATACGCAGTATTTT. Encoded protein: CASSQDHDSVNTQYF.

There are a few counts of this clonotype. The V gene is TRBV19, the J gene TRBJ2-1, with 8 nucleotides matching TRBD2. This CDR3 spans 14 amino acids. The ends lost 8 bases at V and 4 bases at J; junction bases unmatched: 7. Germline V CDR1 and CDR2: LNHDA, SQIVND (reference sequence). CDR3 bases: TGTGCCAGTGGGAGCGGGGGACTTTACAATGAGCAGTTCTTC. As protein: CASGSGGLYNEQFF.